Listed here are 7 T cell receptor beta chains from one sample, sequenced in a study of blood T cells in healthy people across ages. Through a sample-barcoded 5' primer and a J-beta primer mix, a second PCR was run for about 6 to 12 cycles. TCRdb re-called the 5' RACE reads with MiXCR, one entry per CDR3 protein. The sample consists of about 930,000 distinct CDR3 sequences, 25% to 35% of them appearing once. The sample was also reused in another study, on T cells of mothers and their children.

Input material: blood. The receptors were gathered from a woman in her thirties or forties in good health.

This clonotype came up many times. The gene calls are TRBV5-1 and TRBJ2-6; 8 nucleotides agree with TRBD1. V was clipped by 7 bases and J by 3 bases; unmatched bases: 6. The CDR3 runs 15 residues. Germline-derived CDR1 and CDR2 are SGHRS and YFSETQ. In DNA form, the CDR3 reads TGCGCCAGCCGACAGGGGATAGGTGGGGCCAACGTCCTGACTTTC. It encodes CASRQGIGGANVLTF.

This clonotype was recorded only once. This rearrangement joins TRBV28 to TRBJ2-7; D ambiguous. V was pared by 0 bases and J by 5 bases, with 17 bases between. Per the germline V gene, CDR1 is MDHEN and CDR2 is SYDVKM. The CDR3 covers 16 residues. CDR3 DNA: TGTGCCAGCAGTTTATGGACCGGACGCCAAGAGGACGAGCAGTACTTC. Its protein is CASSLWTGRQEDEQYF. Using reference TRBV28 and TRBJ2-7 for the parts outside the CDR3, the full variable domain is DVKVTQSSRYLVKRTGEKVFLECVQDMDHENMFWYRQDPGLGLRLIYFSYDVKMKEKGDIPEGYSVSREKKERFSLILESASTNQTSMYLCASSLWTGRQEDEQYFGPGTRLTVT.

The V and J genes are TRBV14 and TRBJ2-3; no reliable D call. V lost 7 bases and J 1 base, leaving 9 bases between the germline ends. The CDR3 is 13 residues long. Germline CDR1 is SGHDN and CDR2 is FVKESK. CDR3 amino acids: CASTEWGTDTQYF. The DNA for the CDR3 is TGTGCCAGCACGGAATGGGGCACAGATACGCAGTATTTT.

The sample holds a few counts of this clonotype. The chain joins TRBV9 to TRBJ1-2; D perhaps matches TRBD1 (5 bases). The CDR3 covers 14 residues. The germline V and J ends were trimmed by 3 bases and 7 bases, with 16 bases remaining between them. CDR1 and CDR2 from the germline V gene are SGDLS and YYNGEE. CDR3 bases: TGTGCCAGCAGCGGAAGACAGACCCTCCGTGGCTACACCTTC. It is translated as CASSGRQTLRGYTF.

On this clonotype itself: This may stem from a read error, because a much larger clone lies one nucleotide away. The chain carries TRBV12-3 or TRBV12-4 and TRBJ2-5; tentatively, D is TRBD2 (6 bases). There are 13 residues in the CDR3. In DNA form, the CDR3 reads TGTACCAGCAGGACGGGAGTCGAAGAGACCCAGTACTTC. This gives the protein CTSRTGVEETQYF.

This clonotype has a count of ten or more. The chain recombines TRBV12-3 or TRBV12-4 with TRBJ2-7; D assignment may be TRBD1 or TRBD2 (5 bases each). This CDR3 is 12 amino acids long. In nucleotides, the CDR3 is TGTGCTACCACATATGGGGGTAACGAGCAGTACTTC. It specifies CATTYGGNEQYF.

This clonotype has at least ten counts. The V call is TRBV12-3 or TRBV12-4, the J call TRBJ2-5; D might be TRBD1 or TRBD2, each matching 6 bases. The CDR3 sequence is 13 residues long. V gave up 8 bases and J gave up 5 bases, with 15 bases separating them. The CDR3 coding sequence is TGTGCCAGCGGGGGGCGGGGATACGAGACCCAGTACTTC. It translates to CASGGRGYETQYF.